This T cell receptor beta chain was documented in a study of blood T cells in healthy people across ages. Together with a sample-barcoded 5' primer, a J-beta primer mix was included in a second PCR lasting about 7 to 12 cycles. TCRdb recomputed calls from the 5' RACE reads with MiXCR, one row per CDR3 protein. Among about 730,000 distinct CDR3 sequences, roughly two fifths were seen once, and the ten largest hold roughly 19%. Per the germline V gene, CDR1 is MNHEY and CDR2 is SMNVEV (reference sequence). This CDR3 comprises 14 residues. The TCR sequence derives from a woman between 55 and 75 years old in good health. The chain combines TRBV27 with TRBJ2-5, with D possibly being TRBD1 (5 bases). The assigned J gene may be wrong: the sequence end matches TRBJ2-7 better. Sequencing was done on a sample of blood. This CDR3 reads CASSPARAGYEQYF. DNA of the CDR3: TGTGCCAGCAGTCCCGCCAGGGCTGGATACGAGCAGTACTTC.